Listed below are T cell receptor beta chains from one sample, sequenced in a study of T cell repertoires in cytomegalovirus infection. TCRdb re-analysed the reads in MiXCR, keeping a single row per CDR3 protein. The data hold 560,000 or so distinct CDR3 sequences, with more than 15% observed a single time. The specimen was CD8+ T cells from PBMCs. The receptor set was obtained from a human donor in good health (CMV status not recorded). Some clones in this sample may be carry-over from other donors' samples. Each CDR3 is given with its conserved first and last residue. A D gene is named only where the DNA matches it firmly. Expanded clones get a size class; other rows say once, few or many, or leave the size out.

V	D	J	size	CDR3	DNA
TRBV7-9	.	TRBJ1-2	many	CASSLVPGARVVRHYGYTF	TGTGCCAGCAGCTTAGTACCGGGGGCAAGAGTGGTTCGACACTATGGCTACACCTTC
TRBV4-2	.	TRBJ2-2	few	CASSQVPGELFF	TGTGCCAGCAGCCAAGTACCCGGGGAGCTGTTTTTT
TRBV4-2	.	TRBJ1-2	.	CASSQGEGNYGYTF	TGTGCCAGCAGCCAAGGGGAAGGGAACTATGGCTACACCTTC
TRBV6-5	.	TRBJ1-1	.	CASSSHRGGNTEAFF	TGTGCCAGCAGTTCCCACCGAGGGGGGAACACTGAAGCTTTCTTT
TRBV2	.	TRBJ1-1	.	CASSGKFEAFF	TGTGCCAGCAGTGGGAAATTTGAAGCTTTCTTT
TRBV15	.	TRBJ1-5	few	CATSAQKAPWDGNQPQHF	TGTGCCACCAGCGCTCAAAAGGCCCCCTGGGACGGCAATCAGCCCCAGCATTTT
TRBV12-5	TRBD1	TRBJ1-4	.	CASGLGQVNEKLFF	TGTGCTAGTGGCCTGGGACAGGTGAATGAAAAACTGTTTTTT
TRBV2	.	TRBJ2-7	.	CATRKGAYEQYF	TGTGCCACCAGAAAGGGCGCCTACGAGCAGTACTTC
TRBV13	.	TRBJ2-1	.	CAIPRSYNEQFF	TGTGCCATCCCCCGCTCCTACAATGAGCAGTTCTTC
TRBV5-4	TRBD1	TRBJ1-1	.	CASSDRVSGATEAFF	TGTGCCAGCAGCGACAGGGTGTCGGGGGCGACTGAAGCTTTCTTT
TRBV28	TRBD2	TRBJ2-1	many	CASSGGGRLNEQFF	TGTGCCAGCAGTGGCGGCGGGAGGCTAAATGAGCAGTTCTTC